This T cell receptor (beta chain) is from a study of regulatory T cells in long-lasting Graves disease. The study's findings and limits: TRBV28, TRBJ1-2 and TRBJ2-5 were segments that persistent disease favored. Compared with new cases, persistent Graves' patients showed reduced TCR diversity.

The time point is: newly diagnosed GD, antithyroid drugs for less than 3 months. There was RNA extracted from PBMCs, and the TCR library was made from it. Germline V gene lookup returns CDR1 MDHEN and CDR2 SYDVKM. The CDR3 extends over 16 amino acids. Trimming took 3 bases from V and 0 from J; bases not matched to a gene: 4. Arm-PCR of CDR3 regions with iRepertoire HTBI primers generated TCR beta libraries. TCRdb called the multiplex PCR reads again in MiXCR, with one record for every CDR3 protein. The sample consists of about 440,000 distinct CDR3 sequences, more than 12% of them appearing once. This clonotype occurred many times. The antigen remains undetermined. This same sample was also part of a study on T cells in Graves' hyperthyroidism and ophthalmopathy. That source notes: First-round RT-PCR targeting the TCR CDR3 was performed with the HTBI primer set. Appearing also in blood were most of the thyroid clonotypes expanded above 0.001.

Sequencing used peripheral blood mononuclear cells (PBMCs), obtained at new diagnosis, from a patient treated with antithyroid drugs. The rearrangement uses TRBV28 and TRBJ2-7; 11 bases line up with TRBD2. The TCR was taken from a woman aged 25 to 45 with Graves disease. The CDR3 DNA follows: TGTGCCAGCAGTTTGTCGGGACTAGCGGCCTCCTACGAGCAGTACTTC. Protein sequence: CASSLSGLAASYEQYF. The entire variable domain, with the rest obtained from reference TRBV28 and TRBJ2-7, is as follows: DVKVTQSSRYLVKRTGEKVFLECVQDMDHENMFWYRQDPGLGLRLIYFSYDVKMKEKGDIPEGYSVSREKKERFSLILESASTNQTSMYLCASSLSGLAASYEQYFGPGTRLTVT.